The 18 T cell receptor beta chains presented below share a single source sample, sequenced in a study of cytomegalovirus exposure and HLA in healthy donors. Sequencing used immunoSEQ multiplex PCR; TCRdb keeps in-frame clones, though not all of them. The sample carries 100,000 to 150,000 clones, approximately 95% recorded once. What was sequenced was PBMCs. The receptor source for this set is a man aged 18 to 30 in good health and CMV-seronegative.

The chain joins TRBV11-2 to TRBJ2-3, with D possibly TRBD2 on 6 matching bases. The germline V and J ends were trimmed by 2 bases and 2 bases, with 11 bases remaining between them. The germline CDR1 and CDR2 sequences are SGHAT and FQNNGV. The CDR3 spans 15 residues. CDR3 in amino acids: CASSLLSGFTDTQYF. The DNA for the CDR3 is TGTGCCAGCAGCTTACTGAGCGGGTTCACAGATACGCAGTATTTT.

The V and J genes are TRBV6-6 and TRBJ1-5; D possibly corresponds to TRBD1 (6 bases). Germline V lookup: CDR1 MNHNY, CDR2 SVGAGI (reference sequence). Trimming stripped 6 bases from V and 0 bases from J, with 9 bases between. This CDR3 spans 14 amino acids. The CDR3 DNA reads TGTGCCAGCAGGGGACAATATAGCAATCAGCCCCAGCATTTT. Amino acids: CASRGQYSNQPQHF.

V and J are TRBV28 and TRBJ2-7; no definite D call. Germline CDR1 and CDR2: MDHEN and SYDVKM. The V end was cut by 6 bases, the J end by 0 bases, with 9 bases between. This CDR3 region has 13 residues. CDR3 nucleotides: TGTGCCAGCAGAAATCGAGGCTCCTACGAGCAGTACTTC. Encoded protein: CASRNRGSYEQYF.

V is TRBV29-1 and J is TRBJ1-1; 8 bases align to TRBD1. The germline V gene encodes CDR1 SQVTM and CDR2 ANQGSEA. The CDR3 spans 13 residues. The V and J ends lost 3 bases and 4 bases, in that order; junction bases with no gene match: 4. Here the CDR3 DNA reads TGCAGCGTTGAGAACAGGGGGATCACTGAAGCTTTCTTT. Translating it yields CSVENRGITEAFF. Drawing the rest from reference TRBV29-1 and TRBJ1-1, the complete variable domain is SAVISQKPSRDICQRGTSLTIQCQVDSQVTMMFWYRQQPGQSLTLIATANQGSEATYESGFVIDKFPISRPNLTFSTLTVSNMSPEDSSIYLCSVENRGITEAFFGQGTRLTVV.

The chain joins TRBV7-2 to TRBJ2-2, with 7 bases aligning to TRBD1. Germline assignment: CDR1 SGHTA and CDR2 FQGNSA. The V segment lost 7 bases and the J segment 6 bases; nucleotides outside the gene matches: 11. The CDR3 is made up of 15 amino acids. The DNA of the CDR3 is TGTGCCAGCACTAGGGGGACAGCGAGGTCCGGGGAGCTGTTTTTT. Its translation is CASTRGTARSGELFF.

The genes are TRBV7-9 and TRBJ1-2; possible D gene TRBD1, 5 bases. This CDR3 region has 14 residues. Germline values: CDR1 SEHNR, CDR2 FQNEAQ (reference sequence). Trimming pared 6 bases from V and 4 bases from J, leaving 15 bases between. The CDR3 sequence: CASSGARVAYGYTF. Here the CDR3 DNA reads TGTGCCAGCAGTGGGGCCAGGGTGGCCTATGGCTACACCTTC.

This chain uses TRBV5-8 with TRBJ2-7; D is unclear. The CDR3 has 14 amino acids. V was cut by 0 bases and J by 0 bases, with 7 bases left in between. Germline-derived CDR1 and CDR2 are SGHTS and YDEGEE. CDR3 in DNA: TGTGCCAGCAGCTTGGTTTCCAACTCCTACGAGCAGTACTTC. This translates into CASSLVSNSYEQYF.

The genes are TRBV30 and TRBJ2-7; a possible D gene is TRBD1 (6 bases). The CDR3 covers 19 residues. From germline, CDR1 is GTSNPN and CDR2 SVGIG (reference sequence). The germline V and J ends were trimmed by 3 bases and 5 bases, with 32 bases remaining between them. The CDR3 DNA reads as TGTGCCTGGAGCGACCTTCCCGCCTACAGGACAGCCCCAGAGGACGAGCAGTACTTC. Protein sequence: CAWSDLPAYRTAPEDEQYF. Looking up the rest from reference TRBV30 and TRBJ2-7 gives the full variable domain: SQTIHQWPATLVQPVGSPLSLECTVEGTSNPNLYWYRQAAGRGLQLLFYSVGIGQISSEVPQNLSASRPQDRQFILSSKKLLLSDSGFYLCAWSDLPAYRTAPEDEQYFGPGTRLTVT.

The chain couples TRBV6-4 to TRBJ1-4, with 10 positions matching TRBD1. V shed 5 bases, J shed 2 bases, and the junction held 5 bases outside the gene matches. Germline assignment: CDR1 MRHNA and CDR2 SNTAGT. CDR3 length: 16 residues. The CDR3 reads CASSPGTGETNEKLFF. The CDR3 nucleotides are TGTGCCAGCAGTCCCGGGACAGGGGAGACTAATGAAAAACTGTTTTTT.

The V and J genes are TRBV7-8 and TRBJ1-3; 12 bases fit TRBD1. The CDR3 loop spans 16 amino acids. Germline V gene sequence: CDR1 SGHVS, CDR2 FQNEAQ. V was clipped by 5 bases and J by 4 bases; unmatched bases: 6. The chain's CDR3 is CASSRGQGALGNTIYF. CDR3 DNA: TGTGCCAGCAGCCGGGGACAGGGGGCCTTAGGAAACACCATATATTTT. Combining the CDR3 with reference TRBV7-8 and TRBJ1-3 gives the whole variable domain GAGVSQSPRYKVAKRGQDVALRCDPISGHVSLFWYQQALGQGPEFLTYFQNEAQLDKSGLPSDRFFAERPEGSVSTLKIQRTQQEDSAVYLCASSRGQGALGNTIYFGEGSWLTVV.

The chain has TRBV9 and TRBJ2-7; 12 positions agree with TRBD2. CDR1 is SGDLS, CDR2 YYNGEE, per germline. The CDR3 contains 14 residues. With V trimmed by 3 bases and J by 3 bases, 1 base remained unmatched. The CDR3 protein is CASSASGRDYEQYF. The DNA for the CDR3 is TGTGCCAGCAGCGCTAGCGGGAGGGACTACGAGCAGTACTTC.

This rearrangement joins TRBV15 to TRBJ1-4; 7 bases align to TRBD1. Losses at the gene ends were 1 base for V and 8 bases for J; bases not matched to a gene: 4. The length of the CDR3 is 14 residues. Looked up from germline, CDR1 is LNHNV and CDR2 is YYDKDF (reference sequence). CDR3 bases: TGTGCCACCAGCAGAGGTGGGACAGCAGAAAAACTGTTTTTT. Amino acids: CATSRGGTAEKLFF. The variable domain in full, with the rest retrieved from reference TRBV15 and TRBJ1-4, is DAMVIQNPRYQVTQFGKPVTLSCSQTLNHNVMYWYQQKSSQAPKLLFHYYDKDFNNEADTPDNFQSRRPNTSFCFLDIRSPGLGDTAMYLCATSRGGTAEKLFFGSGTQLSVL.

The V gene is TRBV28, the J gene TRBJ2-5, with TRBD1 as a possible D gene (6 bases). V gave up 3 bases and J gave up 5 bases, with 13 bases separating them. Germline CDR1 is MDHEN and CDR2 is SYDVKM. The CDR3 is made up of 14 amino acids. In DNA, the CDR3 is TGTGCCAGCAGTTTGATGGGGGCGCTGGAGACCCAGTACTTC. Amino acid sequence: CASSLMGALETQYF. The full variable domain, its missing parts supplied by reference TRBV28 and TRBJ2-5, is DVKVTQSSRYLVKRTGEKVFLECVQDMDHENMFWYRQDPGLGLRLIYFSYDVKMKEKGDIPEGYSVSREKKERFSLILESASTNQTSMYLCASSLMGALETQYFGPGTRLLVL.

This rearrangement joins TRBV19 to TRBJ1-1; no firm D call. This CDR3 has 11 residues. Germline loops: CDR1 LNHDA, CDR2 SQIVND (reference sequence). The ends were cut back, 6 bases at V and 1 base at J, with 3 bases in the middle. The CDR3 bases are TGTGCCAGTAGCAAGAACACTGAAGCTTTCTTT. This sequence encodes CASSKNTEAFF.

CDR3 in amino acids: CASSLSGGLAYEQYF. CDR3 sequence (DNA): TGTGCCAGCAGTTTATCGGGGGGGCTGGCCTACGAGCAGTACTTC. The genes are TRBV27 and TRBJ2-7, with a possible D match to TRBD2 (7 bases). The CDR3 length is 15 residues. Germline V CDR1 and CDR2: MNHEY, SMNVEV (reference sequence). V was clipped by 0 bases and J by 2 bases, with 11 bases between them.

The J gene is TRBJ1-1, the V gene TRBV28; D gene uncertain. V gave up 3 bases and J gave up 2 bases, with 7 bases separating them. The CDR3 has 13 residues. The germline V gene encodes CDR1 MDHEN and CDR2 SYDVKM. The CDR3 region is CASSFRFNTEAFF. CDR3 coding DNA: TGTGCCAGCAGTTTCCGTTTCAACACTGAAGCTTTCTTT.

The chain uses TRBV30 and TRBJ1-1; D gene ambiguous. V was shortened by 4 bases and J by 7 bases, with 13 bases between the two germline ends. This CDR3 spans 12 amino acids. The germline gives CDR1 GTSNPN, CDR2 SVGIG (reference sequence). CDR3 in amino acids: CAWIVGRVEAFF. CDR3 nucleotide sequence: TGTGCCTGGATTGTTGGGAGGGTTGAAGCTTTCTTT.

The chain uses TRBV7-9 and TRBJ1-2, with a tentative D call TRBD1 (5 bases). V dropped 2 bases and J dropped 1 base, with 17 bases sitting between them. The V gene's germline CDR1 is SEHNR and CDR2 FQNEAQ (reference sequence). This CDR3 has 17 residues. The CDR3 spells CASSLSGETAFNYGYTF. CDR3 coding DNA: TGTGCCAGCAGCTTATCGGGTGAGACAGCCTTTAACTATGGCTACACCTTC.